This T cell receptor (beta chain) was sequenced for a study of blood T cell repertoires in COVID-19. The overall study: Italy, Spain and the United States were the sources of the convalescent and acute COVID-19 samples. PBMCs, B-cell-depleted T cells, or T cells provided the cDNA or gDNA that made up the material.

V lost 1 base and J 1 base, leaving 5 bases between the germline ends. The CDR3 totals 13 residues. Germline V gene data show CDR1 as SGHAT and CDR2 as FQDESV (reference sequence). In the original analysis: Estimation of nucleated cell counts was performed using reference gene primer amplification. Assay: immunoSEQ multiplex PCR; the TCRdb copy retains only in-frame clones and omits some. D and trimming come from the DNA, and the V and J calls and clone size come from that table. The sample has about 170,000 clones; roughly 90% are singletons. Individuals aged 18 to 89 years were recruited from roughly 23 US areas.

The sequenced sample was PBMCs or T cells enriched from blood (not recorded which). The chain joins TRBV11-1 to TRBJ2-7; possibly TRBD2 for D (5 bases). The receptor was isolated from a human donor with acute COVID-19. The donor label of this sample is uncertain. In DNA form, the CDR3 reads TGTGCCAGCAGCTTAGGAGGGTCCTACGAGCAGTACTTC. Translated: CASSLGGSYEQYF.